This TCR beta chain was sequenced during a study of T cells in Graves' hyperthyroidism and ophthalmopathy. Germline CDR1 reads ENHRY; CDR2 reads SYGVKD. The CDR3 is made up of 17 amino acids. V lost 0 bases and J lost 0, with 13 bases in between. Overall study findings and caveats: The model foresaw ophthalmopathy a median roughly 6.3 months prior to onset.

This clonotype was seen ten or more times. What it recognizes is unknown. RNA transcripts provided the source from which TCR beta CDR3 regions were amplified. HTBI primers were the set used in a first-round RT-PCR of the TCR CDR3. One entry per CDR3 protein, called by TCRdb with MiXCR from the multiplex PCR reads. The data show 500,000 or so distinct CDR3 sequences, 16% seen once. The sequencing sample was made of blood. The rearrangement joins TRBV10-3 to TRBJ2-3, with D perhaps being TRBD1 or TRBD2 (6 bases each). This receptor was taken from a woman in her twenties or thirties with Graves' ophthalmopathy. CDR3 protein: CAISESMGAGSTDTQYF. As DNA, the CDR3 is TGTGCCATCAGTGAGTCGATGGGGGCGGGAAGCACAGATACGCAGTATTTT.